The rows below give T cell receptor beta chains drawn from one sample of a study of T cell responses to AZD1222 COVID-19 vaccine. Profiling relied on immunoSEQ multiplex PCR, and the TCRdb table lists in-frame clones only, not all of them. The sample records some 190,000 clones, approximately 94% being singletons. The starting material was peripheral blood, obtained 28 days after the second dose of the MenACWY control vaccine. The receptors stem from an adult who received the MenACWY meningococcal vaccine as a control. The CDR3 runs from the conserved cysteine through the conserved F or W. D genes are given only for firm matches. The size field is filled for only some rows; it gives once, few, many or a size class.

-,-,TRBV2,TRBJ2-7,CASRAWGSYEQYF,TGTGCCAGCCGGGCCTGGGGCTCCTACGAGCAGTACTTC
-,-,TRBV6-4,TRBJ2-3,CASSAIEGDTQYF,TGTGCCAGCAGTGCCATTGAAGGAGATACGCAGTATTTT
-,-,TRBV7-9,TRBJ2-1,CASSLGYGEQFF,TGTGCCAGCAGCTTAGGGTACGGTGAGCAGTTCTTC
-,TRBD2,TRBV28,TRBJ2-7,CASSLSLAGIYEQYF,TGTGCCAGCAGTTTAAGCCTAGCGGGAATCTACGAGCAGTACTTC
-,-,TRBV6-4,TRBJ2-7,CASSPQMGSYEQYF,TGTGCCAGCTCGCCTCAGATGGGGTCCTACGAGCAGTACTTC
few,TRBD1,TRBV27,TRBJ2-7,CASSQGTGGEQYF,TGTGCCAGCAGTCAGGGGACAGGGGGCGAGCAGTACTTC
once,-,TRBV10-3,TRBJ1-5,CATQGNSNQPQHF,TGTGCCACTCAGGGGAATAGCAATCAGCCCCAGCATTTT
-,-,TRBV19,TRBJ2-3,CASSINSGGIPSTDTQYF,TGTGCCAGTAGTATAAACTCCGGAGGGATTCCTAGCACAGATACGCAGTATTTT
-,-,TRBV19,TRBJ1-1,CASSISRTEEAFF,TGTGCCAGTAGTATATCGCGGACAGAAGAAGCTTTCTTT
-,-,TRBV2,TRBJ2-3,CASRPPPTTDNTDTQYF,TGTGCCAGCAGGCCGCCCCCGACGACAGACAACACAGATACGCAGTATTTT
-,-,TRBV5-1,TRBJ1-1,CASSLAQDTEAFF,TGCGCCAGCAGCTTGGCTCAGGACACTGAAGCTTTCTTT
-,-,TRBV5-6,TRBJ1-2,CASSPRARGYTF,TGTGCCAGCAGCCCCAGGGCACGGGGCTACACCTTC
-,TRBD1,TRBV24-1,TRBJ2-5,CATSDDRGRETQYF,TGTGCCACCAGTGACGACAGGGGGCGTGAGACCCAGTACTTC
-,-,TRBV28,TRBJ1-6,CASSRQTSSYNSPLHF,TGTGCCAGCAGCCGACAGACTAGCTCCTATAATTCACCCCTCCACTTT
-,-,TRBV11-2,TRBJ1-1,CASSSILTGLNTEAFF,TGTGCCAGCAGCTCCATCCTTACGGGGCTGAACACTGAAGCTTTCTTT
-,-,TRBV6-2/TRBV6-3,TRBJ2-3,CASSYVTDTQYF,TGTGCCAGCAGTTATGTGACAGATACGCAGTATTTT
-,-,TRBV9,TRBJ2-3,CASGAGRISDTQYF,TGTGCCAGCGGGGCAGGGCGAATATCAGATACGCAGTATTTT
-,-,TRBV5-1,TRBJ2-7,CASSLAGVSYEQYF,TGCGCCAGCAGCTTGGCCGGGGTCTCCTACGAGCAGTACTTC
-,-,TRBV28,TRBJ2-1,CASSLKTTYNEQFF,TGTGCCAGCAGTTTAAAAACCACCTACAATGAGCAGTTCTTC
-,-,TRBV29-1,TRBJ2-1,CSVASGRPYNEQFF,TGCAGCGTTGCGAGCGGGCGCCCCTACAATGAGCAGTTCTTC
-,TRBD2,TRBV10-3,TRBJ2-5,CAISDGTRSETQYF,TGTGCCATCAGTGACGGGACTAGGTCAGAGACCCAGTACTTC
-,-,TRBV5-1,TRBJ1-6,CASSLGQDYNSPLHF,TGCGCCAGCAGCTTGGGACAGGACTATAATTCACCCCTCCACTTT
-,TRBD2,TRBV7-9,TRBJ2-7,CASSTSAGGLDEQYF,TGTGCCAGCAGCACCTCAGCGGGGGGGCTCGACGAGCAGTACTTC
-,-,TRBV5-4,TRBJ1-1,CASSLEGSMNTEAFF,TGTGCCAGCAGCTTGGAGGGGAGCATGAACACTGAAGCTTTCTTT
-,-,TRBV7-8,TRBJ2-3,CASSRAAVTSTDTQYF,TGTGCCAGCAGCCGAGCGGCGGTAACTAGCACAGATACGCAGTATTTT
-,-,TRBV28,TRBJ2-7,CASSIPGTPYEQYF,TGTGCCAGCAGCATCCCCGGGACACCCTACGAGCAGTACTTC
-,TRBD1,TRBV28,TRBJ1-4,CASSLWARQGVDEKLFF,TGTGCCAGCAGTTTATGGGCCCGACAGGGGGTAGATGAAAAACTGTTTTTT